This T cell receptor (beta chain) was retrieved from a study of T-cell memory formation after mild COVID-19. On the study more broadly: In these data, TCR clusters were largely donor specific. Regarding the study as a whole: Day 15 to 85 contracting clones showed balanced CD4/CD8; later expanders leaned CD4+.

This CDR3 comprises 15 residues. In germline, CDR1 is LNHDA, CDR2 SQIVND (reference sequence). With V trimmed by 5 bases and J by 1 base, 7 bases remained unmatched. Comments on this clonotype: Its target is not known.

TCR alpha and TCR beta cDNA libraries carrying sample barcodes and UMIs were produced by 5'RACE using constant-segment primers. TCRdb reanalysed the 5' RACE reads using MiXCR and keeps one entry per CDR3 protein. The data show around 370,000 distinct CDR3 sequences, with under 25% seen just once and 9.5% to 15% held by the top ten. Sequencing was performed on PBMCs or a T cell subset sorted from them (not recorded which). This receptor was identified in an adult woman who had mild COVID-19 (a few samples of this study predate the infection). Cell type and time point are not known. The rearrangement links TRBV19 to TRBJ1-1, with 7 bases identical to TRBD1. The CDR3 bases are TGTGCCAGTAGTGCGCGACAGGGTAAGAACACTGAAGCTTTCTTT. Its translation is CASSARQGKNTEAFF.